This TCR beta chain originates from a study of T-cell memory formation after mild COVID-19. Turning to the study itself: Largely, the TCR clusters proved donor specific.

This clonotype came up a few times. 5'RACE, which relied on constant-segment primers, yielded TCR alpha and TCR beta cDNA libraries carrying sample barcodes and UMIs. TCRdb used MiXCR to reprocess the 5' RACE reads, holding one entry per CDR3 protein. The data show more than 110,000 distinct CDR3 sequences, almost 25% seen once. This CDR3 region has 16 residues. Trimming at V came to 7 bases and at J to 5 bases, leaving 14 bases not matched to a gene. Sequencing was done on a sample of PBMCs or a T cell subset sorted from them (not recorded which). The receptor's source is an adult woman who had mild COVID-19 (a few samples of this study predate the infection). Cell type and time point are not known. The rearrangement joins TRBV12-3 or TRBV12-4 to TRBJ1-5; 7 nucleotides agree with TRBD1. DNA for the CDR3: TGTGCCAGCACCTTTTCTGTTTGGGACAGAGATCAGCCCCAGCATTTT. Its protein is CASTFSVWDRDQPQHF.